This TCR beta chain was observed in a study of tumor-infiltrating lymphocytes in oesophageal squamous cell carcinoma. V was pared by 5 bases and J by 10 bases, with 9 bases between. CDR3 size: 10 residues. Germline assignment: CDR1 DFQATT and CDR2 SNEGSKA (reference sequence). One entry per CDR3 protein, called by TCRdb with MiXCR from the PCR reads. Here the sample spans a few thousand distinct CDR3 sequences, more than 12% being singletons. J is TRBJ2-1 and V is TRBV20-1, with D unclear. This clonotype originated in a male donor with esophageal squamous cell carcinoma. Sequenced material: esophageal tumor tissue. CDR3 coding DNA: TGCAGTGCTCCTGTTGTAGAGCAGTTCTTC. As protein: CSAPVVEQFF.